This T cell receptor beta chain was sequenced for a study of blood T cell repertoires in COVID-19. This clone occurred a few times. The data were produced by immunoSEQ multiplex PCR, yet TCRdb's version contains in-frame clones alone and is incomplete. The sample shows 120,000 to 150,000 clones, around 82% of them seen only once. The germline V gene encodes CDR1 PRHDT and CDR2 FYEKMQ (reference sequence). This CDR3 has 15 amino acids. The junction had 9 bases not matched to a gene; V was cut back by 5 bases and J by 6 bases. The rearrangement uses TRBV13 and TRBJ1-2, with TRBD1 matching over 10 bases. The TCR sequence derives from a man aged 50-59 years in a cohort exposed to, infected with or recovered from COVID-19 (not recorded which). What was sequenced was PBMCs or T cells enriched from blood (not recorded which). The CDR3 is CASSPPGTGVNGYTF. CDR3 DNA: TGTGCCAGCAGCCCTCCCGGGACAGGGGTGAATGGCTACACCTTC.